The 25 T cell receptor beta chains reported below all come from one sample, sequenced in a study of T cell responses to AZD1222 COVID-19 vaccine. The assay was immunoSEQ multiplex PCR, and TCRdb's table has in-frame clones only and misses some. The sample has some 110,000 clones, over 75% seen once. This specimen was peripheral blood, taken on day 0 of MenACWY control vaccination. These receptors originate from an adult in good health.

V and J are TRBV6-2 or TRBV6-3 and TRBJ1-1, with D perhaps matching TRBD1 (5 bases). V lost 7 bases and J lost 1, with 13 bases in between. CDR1 and CDR2 (germline): MNHEY, SVGEGT. This CDR3 is 14 amino acids long. The CDR3: CASTPGGTNTEAFF. The CDR3 region has the DNA TGTGCCAGCACCCCGGGGGGGACGAACACTGAAGCTTTCTTT.

The V gene is TRBV6-2 or TRBV6-3, the J gene TRBJ2-2, with D uncertain. The V end was cut by 4 bases, the J end by 8 bases, with 14 bases between. There are 14 residues in the CDR3. Germline V gene data show CDR1 as MNHEY and CDR2 as SVGEGT. CDR3 loop: CASSLWPSGGELFF. CDR3 nucleotide sequence: TGTGCCAGCAGTTTGTGGCCGTCCGGGGGGGAGCTGTTTTTT.

This clone was seen just once. The chain couples TRBV2 to TRBJ1-1; D is unclear. Germline CDR1 SNHLY, CDR2 FYNNEI. Trimming shortened V by 6 bases and J by 4 bases, and 12 bases separated the two germline ends. CDR3 length: 13 residues. CDR3 DNA: TGTGCCAGCAGCTACAATACGGGCACTGAAGCTTTCTTT. Amino acids: CASSYNTGTEAFF.

The gene calls are TRBV7-2 and TRBJ2-2; 7 positions match TRBD2. This CDR3 contains 14 residues. J was trimmed by 4 bases and V by 5 bases; bases with no gene match: 4. Germline CDR1 is SGHTA and CDR2 is FQGNSA. Here the CDR3 reads CASSLWGGTGELFF. CDR3 DNA sequence: TGTGCCAGCAGCCTATGGGGGGGCACCGGGGAGCTGTTTTTT.

The chain recombines TRBV7-3 with TRBJ2-3, with 7 bases aligning to TRBD1. Germline V gene sequence: CDR1 SGHTA, CDR2 FQGTGA. The CDR3 sequence is 14 residues long. The V gene end was trimmed by 3 bases and the J gene end by 5 bases; junction bases not matched to a gene: 5. CDR3 sequence (DNA): TGTGCCAGCAGCTTTACAGGGGAGCAAGATACGCAGTATTTT. Its translation is CASSFTGEQDTQYF.

In this sample, this clone turned up a few times. The chain uses TRBV2 and TRBJ1-4; no firm D call. Germline lookup yields CDR1 SNHLY and CDR2 FYNNEI. V lost 5 bases, J lost 1 base, and 8 bases lay in between. The CDR3 is 14 residues long. The CDR3 coding sequence is TGTGCCAGCAGTTGGACCCAAACTAATGAAAAACTGTTTTTT. This translates into CASSWTQTNEKLFF.

V gene TRBV11-2 combines with J gene TRBJ2-2, with a tentative D call TRBD1 (6 bases). The CDR3 consists of 15 residues. Trimming pared 5 bases from V and 0 bases from J, leaving 10 bases between. Germline V gives CDR1 SGHAT, CDR2 FQNNGV. CDR3 sequence reads: CASSLRTANTGELFF. The CDR3 nucleotides read TGTGCCAGCAGCCTTAGGACAGCGAACACCGGGGAGCTGTTTTTT.

CDR3 nucleotides: TGTGCCAGCAGTTTATTAATTAAAACCGGGGAGCTGTTTTTT. This encodes CASSLLIKTGELFF. The gene calls are TRBV28 and TRBJ2-2; D remains unclear. The CDR3 is 14 amino acids. V was shortened by 1 base and J by 5 bases, with 8 bases between the two germline ends. Germline CDR1 is MDHEN and CDR2 is SYDVKM.

This chain links TRBV5-5 with TRBJ2-7; the D is unclear. Between the trimmed V and J ends, which lost 1 base and 0 bases, there was a span of 14 bases. Germline V gives CDR1 SGHKS, CDR2 YYEKEE (reference sequence). The length of the CDR3 is 16 residues. This CDR3 reads CASSLFPSESSYEQYF. The CDR3 DNA reads TGTGCCAGCAGCTTGTTCCCCTCGGAGAGCTCCTACGAGCAGTACTTC.

This clone was seen a handful of times. Other DNA sequences in the sample encode the same CDR3. The J gene is TRBJ1-1, the V gene TRBV7-2; weak D call: TRBD1 (6 bases). The V end was cut by 0 bases, the J end by 1 base, with 9 bases between. CDR3 length: 15 residues. The germline V gene has CDR1 SGHTA and CDR2 FQGNSA. The CDR3 loop is CASSLAGGGNTEAFF. The CDR3 region has the DNA TGTGCCAGCAGCTTAGCGGGAGGGGGGAACACTGAAGCTTTCTTT.

The rearrangement uses TRBV2 and TRBJ1-4; TRBD1 matches 9 bases. With V trimmed by 4 bases and J by 6 bases, 6 bases remained unmatched. CDR1 and CDR2 from the germline V gene are SNHLY and FYNNEI. This CDR3 is 15 amino acids long. The CDR3 DNA sequence: TGTGCCAGCAGTGCACACCGGGACAGGGATGAAAAACTGTTTTTT. Translating it yields CASSAHRDRDEKLFF.

The V gene is TRBV7-9, the J gene TRBJ2-7; possibly TRBD1 or TRBD2 for D (6 bases each). CDR1 SEHNR and CDR2 FQNEAQ come from the germline V gene (reference sequence). The ends were cut back, 4 bases at V and 5 bases at J, with 18 bases in the middle. The CDR3 loop spans 15 amino acids. The CDR3 region is CASSSQSRGGNEQYF. The CDR3 DNA follows: TGTGCCAGCAGCTCCCAGTCCAGGGGAGGAAACGAGCAGTACTTC.

Points on this clone: The germline gene is not matched at one end of the junction; a read error may be the cause. This sequence joins TRBV7-7 and TRBJ1-1; TRBD1 matches at 7 bases. CDR1 SSHAT and CDR2 FNYEAQ come from the germline V gene (reference sequence). The CDR3 totals 20 residues. The CDR3 reads CASSLGGWGAILLSGPEAFF. CDR3 nucleotides: TGTGCTAGCAGCTTAGGGGGCTGGGGAGCAATCTTACTTTCGGGTCCTGAAGCTTTCTTT.

The chain recombines TRBV6-5 with TRBJ2-3; D perhaps matches TRBD2 (6 bases). The germline CDR1 and CDR2 sequences are MNHEY and SVGAGI. The CDR3 totals 12 residues. The V end was cut by 6 bases, the J end by 2 bases, with 6 bases between. CDR3 amino acids: CASRDYTDTQYF. The CDR3 DNA reads TGTGCCAGCAGGGACTACACAGATACGCAGTATTTT.

The V and J genes are TRBV10-3 and TRBJ1-1, with D maybe TRBD1 (5 bases). CDR1 and CDR2 (germline): ENHRY, SYGVKD. The CDR3 length is 15 residues. V lost 6 bases and J 3 bases, leaving 17 bases between the germline ends. The CDR3 bases are TGTGCCATCAGCCCTGGCGGGGGATTCGACACTGAAGCTTTCTTT. This encodes CAISPGGGFDTEAFF.

The V call is TRBV6-5, the J call TRBJ1-3; D is unresolved. V was clipped by 6 bases and J by 0 bases, with 6 bases between them. Germline V lookup: CDR1 MNHEY, CDR2 SVGAGI. This CDR3 region has 13 residues. The DNA for the CDR3 is TGTGCCAGCAGGGACGGCTCTGGAAACACCATATATTTT. This sequence encodes CASRDGSGNTIYF.

The V call is TRBV24-1, the J call TRBJ2-1, with D unclear. The V end lost 2 bases, the J end lost 2 bases, and 12 bases lay between the germline ends. The germline V gene encodes CDR1 KGHDR and CDR2 SFDVKD. The CDR3 is 16 amino acids. CDR3 in amino acids: CATSDSGFFTYNEQFF. In nucleotides, the CDR3 is TGTGCCACCAGTGATTCTGGCTTCTTCACCTACAATGAGCAGTTCTTC.

The chain is built from TRBV9 and TRBJ2-3; 7 nucleotides agree with TRBD1. The ends lost 1 base at V and 2 bases at J; junction bases unmatched: 4. The CDR3 loop spans 15 amino acids. Germline V gene lookup returns CDR1 SGDLS and CDR2 YYNGEE. This CDR3 reads CASSVQGVDTDTQYF. The CDR3 coding sequence is TGTGCCAGCAGCGTACAGGGGGTCGACACAGATACGCAGTATTTT.

This clone was detected only once. This chain connects TRBV24-1 to TRBJ1-1; D is possibly TRBD1 (6 bases). The CDR3 covers 17 residues. Germline values: CDR1 KGHDR, CDR2 SFDVKD. The V gene lost 1 base and the J gene lost 1 base, with 15 bases spanning the gap. The CDR3 loop is CATSDFGGLPRNTEAFF. The CDR3 DNA follows: TGTGCCACCAGTGATTTTGGGGGGCTCCCACGGAACACTGAAGCTTTCTTT.

The rearrangement joins TRBV29-1 to TRBJ1-5, with a tentative D call TRBD1 (6 bases). This CDR3 is 15 amino acids long. The V gene lost 4 bases and the J gene lost 1 base, with 14 bases spanning the gap. Germline-derived CDR1 and CDR2 are SQVTM and ANQGSEA. CDR3 bases: TGCAGCGTTGCCGCAGGGGCTGGGAGCAATCAGCCCCAGCATTTT. Its protein product is CSVAAGAGSNQPQHF.

The chain carries TRBV7-2 and TRBJ2-2; 10 positions agree with TRBD1. Trimming at V came to 5 bases and at J to 7 bases, leaving 7 bases not matched to a gene. The V gene's germline CDR1 is SGHTA and CDR2 FQGNSA. The CDR3 has 15 residues. The CDR3 coding sequence is TGTGCCAGCAGCCTACGGACAGGGGGGATCGGGGAGCTGTTTTTT. It specifies CASSLRTGGIGELFF.

V gene TRBV2 combines with J gene TRBJ1-5; D not certain. The germline gives CDR1 SNHLY, CDR2 FYNNEI. V lost 7 bases to trimming and J lost 6 bases, with 13 bases between them. The CDR3 totals 13 residues. CDR3 amino acids: CASTGGVGQPQHF. CDR3 coding DNA: TGTGCCAGCACCGGAGGTGTGGGTCAGCCCCAGCATTTT.

V gene TRBV3-1 (or the pseudogene TRBV3-2) combines with J gene TRBJ1-1, with 10 bases lining up with TRBD1. Germline lookup yields CDR1 LGHDT and CDR2 YNNKEL (reference sequence). This CDR3 has 16 amino acids. Trimming cost V 2 bases and J 4 bases; bases outside gene matches: 7. The CDR3 here is CASSQRDRGRSTEAFF. For the CDR3, the DNA is TGTGCCAGCAGCCAACGGGACAGGGGTCGGAGCACTGAAGCTTTCTTT.

The J gene is TRBJ1-1, the V gene TRBV5-1, with 7 positions matching TRBD1. There are 15 residues in the CDR3. With 2 bases clipped from V and 3 bases from J, the junction kept 7 bases outside the gene matches. From germline, CDR1 is SGHRS and CDR2 YFSETQ. CDR3 coding DNA: TGCGCCAGCAGCTTACTAGGGGGCGCAGACACTGAAGCTTTCTTT. Its translation is CASSLLGGADTEAFF.

Note on this clone: Different DNA sequences within this sample yield the same CDR3. The chain couples TRBV7-8 to TRBJ1-1; D ambiguous. The ends were cut back, 1 base at V and 1 base at J, with 4 bases in the middle. This CDR3 is 13 amino acids long. Germline loops: CDR1 SGHVS, CDR2 FQNEAQ. Here the CDR3 DNA reads TGTGCCAGCAGCTTAGGGAGGAACACTGAAGCTTTCTTT. Translating it yields CASSLGRNTEAFF.